Following are 31 T cell receptor beta chains from one sample sequenced in a study of blood T cell repertoires in COVID-19. Sequencing was performed with immunoSEQ multiplex PCR; in TCRdb, only in-frame clones are kept and a portion is missing. Of about 170,000 clones listed, about 80% are singletons. The sequenced sample was PBMCs or T cells enriched from blood (not recorded which). The receptors shown here come from a woman aged 65 to 85 in a cohort exposed to, infected with or recovered from COVID-19 (not recorded which).

The gene calls are TRBV5-1 and TRBJ2-2; D gene unclear. CDR3 length: 16 amino acids. The V gene's germline CDR1 is SGHRS and CDR2 YFSETQ. V lost 4 bases and J 1 base, leaving 14 bases between the germline ends. The CDR3 nucleotides read TGCGCCAGCAGCGGATTACAGAAATTGAACACCGGGGAGCTGTTTTTT. Its translation is CASSGLQKLNTGELFF.

This chain connects TRBV9 to TRBJ2-3; tentatively, D is TRBD1 (6 bases). Germline V CDR1 and CDR2: SGDLS, YYNGEE. CDR3 length: 13 residues. The ends were cut back, 4 bases at V and 13 bases at J, with 19 bases in the middle. CDR3 loop: CASSLSGAGAEYF. CDR3 DNA sequence: TGTGCCAGCAGCCTAAGTGGGGCAGGGGCTGAGTATTTT. The full variable domain, its missing parts supplied by reference TRBV9 and TRBJ2-3, is DSGVTQTPKHLITATGQRVTLRCSPRSGDLSVYWYQQSLDQGLQFLIQYYNGEERAKGNILERFSAQQFPDLHSELNLSSLELGDSALYFCASSLSGAGAEYFGPGTRLTVL.

The chain is built from TRBV19 and TRBJ2-5, with D possibly TRBD1 on 5 matching bases. The CDR3 contains 14 residues. The V end lost 3 bases, the J end lost 0 bases, and 8 bases lay between the germline ends. The germline gives CDR1 LNHDA, CDR2 SQIVND (reference sequence). CDR3: CASSMKGYQETQYF. In nucleotides, the CDR3 is TGTGCCAGTAGTATGAAGGGGTACCAAGAGACCCAGTACTTC.

V and J are TRBV7-8 and TRBJ2-5; D may be TRBD2 (7 bases). Germline loops: CDR1 SGHVS, CDR2 FQNEAQ. Deletions cut 5 bases from V and 4 bases from J, with 17 bases between. The CDR3 loop spans 15 amino acids. Written as DNA, the CDR3 is TGTGCCAGCAGCACTCAAGGGGGGGAGTTAGAGACCCAGTACTTC. Residues: CASSTQGGELETQYF.

The chain links TRBV7-2 to TRBJ2-7; TRBD1 is a possible D gene (6 bases). Trimming took off 10 bases at V and 3 bases at J, with 16 bases between the two ends. Germline V gives CDR1 SGHTA, CDR2 FQGNSA. The CDR3 covers 13 residues. CDR3 bases: TGTGCCACCGCGACAGGAGGTAGCTACGAGCAGTACTTC. Residues: CATATGGSYEQYF.

The chain carries TRBV7-6 and TRBJ2-2; 8 bases align to TRBD1. The CDR3 covers 16 residues. V was pared by 5 bases and J by 4 bases, with 9 bases of the junction left unmatched. Germline V gene data show CDR1 as SGHVS and CDR2 as FNYEAQ. CDR3 coding DNA: TGTGCCAGCAGCATCCGGGACAGGACCCTCACCGGGGAGCTGTTTTTT. This gives the protein CASSIRDRTLTGELFF.

V is TRBV27 and J is TRBJ2-7; 7 bases agree with TRBD2. Germline V lookup: CDR1 MNHEY, CDR2 SMNVEV (reference sequence). J gave up 0 bases and V 6 bases, and 8 bases lay outside the gene matches. The CDR3 runs 15 residues. The CDR3: CASSPGGSHSYEQYF. CDR3 in DNA: TGTGCCAGCAGCCCAGGCGGGAGTCACTCCTACGAGCAGTACTTC.

This clone was counted only a few times. This chain uses TRBV18 with TRBJ1-2; TRBD1 might be the D (6 bases). Trimming left V 6 bases short and J 3 bases short, with 8 bases between. The CDR3 extends over 12 amino acids. Germline lookup yields CDR1 KGHSH and CDR2 LQKENI. The DNA for the CDR3 is TGTGCCAGCTCGGACAGTCACTATGGCTACACCTTC. Translating it yields CASSDSHYGYTF.

V is TRBV2 and J is TRBJ2-3; D is possibly TRBD1 (5 bases). CDR3 length: 14 residues. Germline assignment: CDR1 SNHLY and CDR2 FYNNEI. V was cut by 8 bases and J by 2 bases, with 14 bases left in between. The CDR3 DNA reads as TGTGCCAGCTCCAGGGCAAGGACCACAGATACGCAGTATTTT. It translates to CASSRARTTDTQYF.

This clone showed up just a few times. V usage is TRBV27 and J usage is TRBJ1-1; D uncertain. The V end was cut by 7 bases, the J end by 3 bases, with 15 bases between. Germline V lookup: CDR1 MNHEY, CDR2 SMNVEV (reference sequence). The CDR3 length is 14 residues. The CDR3 coding sequence is TGTGCCAGCACTGGCATCGGAGGATACACTGAAGCTTTCTTT. This translates into CASTGIGGYTEAFF.

The chain carries TRBV4-2 and TRBJ2-2; 7 bases are shared with TRBD2. This CDR3 has 16 residues. V lost 3 bases to trimming and J lost 5 bases; unmatched junction nucleotides: 9. CDR1 and CDR2 (germline): LGHNA, YNFKEQ. CDR3 sequence reads: CASSHDAGRSTGELFF. The CDR3 nucleotides are TGTGCCAGCAGCCACGATGCCGGGAGGAGTACCGGGGAGCTGTTTTTT.

The genes are TRBV24-1 and TRBJ2-5; TRBD2 agrees at 7 bases. The length of the CDR3 is 15 residues. After removal of 7 bases from V and 1 base from J, the junction contained 8 bases not matched to a gene. Germline V CDR1 and CDR2: KGHDR, SFDVKD. The CDR3 nucleotides are TGTGCCACCAGCCGCGGACTAGTTCTCCAAGAGACCCAGTACTTC. It encodes CATSRGLVLQETQYF.

This chain uses TRBV3-1 (or the pseudogene TRBV3-2) with TRBJ1-6, with D unclear. Germline CDR1 LGHDT, CDR2 YNNKEL (reference sequence). With 1 base removed from V and 5 bases from J, the gap between germline ends came to 9 bases. The CDR3 has 15 residues. The DNA for the CDR3 is TGTGCCAGCAGCCAAGTGGGAGGAAATAATTCACCCCTCCACTTT. Encoded protein: CASSQVGGNNSPLHF.

The chain is built from TRBV7-2 and TRBJ2-7; 8 bases agree with TRBD1. The CDR3 is made up of 17 amino acids. After removal of 0 bases from V and 4 bases from J, the junction contained 11 bases not matched to a gene. CDR1 and CDR2 from the germline V gene are SGHTA and FQGNSA. CDR3 DNA sequence: TGTGCCAGCAGCTTAGCGGTGACCCCCAGGGGGCGGTACGAGCAGTACTTC. The encoded protein is CASSLAVTPRGRYEQYF.

The rearrangement links TRBV5-4 to TRBJ2-1; 13 nucleotides match TRBD2. Trimming at V came to 5 bases and at J to 7 bases, leaving 6 bases not matched to a gene. This CDR3 region has 15 residues. Per germline, CDR1 SGHNT and CDR2 YYREEE (reference sequence). The CDR3 DNA is TGTGCCAGCAGGACCGGACTAGCGGGAGATAATGAGCAGTTCTTC. It is translated as CASRTGLAGDNEQFF.

This chain links TRBV11-3 with TRBJ2-2; possible D gene TRBD1, 5 bases. The CDR3 totals 16 residues. V was pared by 0 bases and J by 4 bases, with 12 bases between. Per germline, CDR1 SGHNT and CDR2 YENEEA. The CDR3 region is CASSLELGHGTGELFF. CDR3 bases: TGTGCCAGCAGCTTAGAGCTGGGGCACGGCACCGGGGAGCTGTTTTTT.

The chain combines TRBV27 with TRBJ2-7; 10 bases fit TRBD1. The CDR3 consists of 14 residues. CDR1 is MNHEY, CDR2 SMNVEV, per germline (reference sequence). With V trimmed by 6 bases and J by 4 bases, 6 bases remained unmatched. The CDR3 reads CASRKPGQGYEQYF. For the CDR3, the DNA is TGTGCCAGCAGAAAACCGGGACAGGGGTACGAGCAGTACTTC.

The chain uses TRBV19 and TRBJ1-2, with D uncertain. Germline-derived CDR1 and CDR2 are LNHDA and SQIVND (reference sequence). The germline V and J ends were trimmed by 6 bases and 2 bases, with 10 bases remaining between them. The CDR3 spans 13 residues. The CDR3 loop reads CASRMTENYGYTF. CDR3 DNA sequence: TGTGCCAGTAGGATGACGGAGAACTATGGCTACACCTTC.

The chain combines TRBV28 with TRBJ1-5; D remains ambiguous. Germline assignment: CDR1 MDHEN and CDR2 SYDVKM. V lost 8 bases, J lost 3 bases, and 11 bases lay in between. There are 13 residues in the CDR3. CDR3 in DNA: TGTGCCAGCTCGATAGTTATCAATCAGCCCCAGCATTTT. Encoded protein: CASSIVINQPQHF.

The genes are TRBV27 and TRBJ1-1; 8 bases map to TRBD1. V dropped 6 bases and J dropped 8; count of bases not matched to a gene: 5. This CDR3 region has 12 residues. Germline V lookup: CDR1 MNHEY, CDR2 SMNVEV (reference sequence). CDR3 sequence: CASSQGDREAFF. The CDR3 coding sequence is TGTGCCAGCAGCCAAGGGGACAGGGAAGCTTTCTTT.

The chain uses TRBV7-2 and TRBJ1-1, with 10 bases fitting TRBD1. Germline V CDR1 and CDR2: SGHTA, FQGNSA. V shed 5 bases, J shed 8 bases, and the junction held 14 bases outside the gene matches. This CDR3 has 16 residues. DNA for the CDR3: TGTGCCAGCAGCCGCGGGACAGGGGAGGGAAGTGGGGAAGCTTTCTTT. It encodes CASSRGTGEGSGEAFF. Drawing the rest from reference TRBV7-2 and TRBJ1-1, the complete variable domain is GAGVSQSPSNKVTEKGKDVELRCDPISGHTALYWYRQSLGQGLEFLIYFQGNSAPDKSGLPSDRFSAERTGGSVSTLTIQRTQQEDSAVYLCASSRGTGEGSGEAFFGQGTRLTVV.

CDR3 loop: CASSLGGQGARNEQFF. CDR3 bases: TGTGCCAGCAGCTTAGGGGGGCAGGGGGCGAGGAATGAGCAGTTCTTC. The chain has TRBV7-6 and TRBJ2-1, with 8 positions matching TRBD1. The CDR3 has 16 amino acids. The germline gives CDR1 SGHVS, CDR2 FNYEAQ. V lost 1 base, J lost 7 bases, and 9 bases stayed unmatched.

V gene TRBV2 combines with J gene TRBJ1-1, with 7 bases lining up with TRBD1. From germline, CDR1 is SNHLY and CDR2 FYNNEI. The V gene end was trimmed by 4 bases and the J gene end by 7 bases; junction bases not matched to a gene: 3. CDR3 length equals 12 residues. The CDR3 nucleotides read TGTGCCAGCAGTGTCAGGGGGTTTGAAGCTTTCTTT. Amino acids: CASSVRGFEAFF.

The V call is TRBV11-2, the J call TRBJ2-2, with TRBD1 identical over 11 bases. V lost 2 bases, J lost 1 base, and 6 bases stayed unmatched. The CDR3 runs to 18 residues. Germline values: CDR1 SGHAT, CDR2 FQNNGV. The CDR3 DNA follows: TGTGCCAGCAGCTTAACCGGGACAGGGGGTAGGAACACCGGGGAGCTGTTTTTT. Residues: CASSLTGTGGRNTGELFF.

This rearrangement joins TRBV14 to TRBJ2-4, with D maybe TRBD1 (6 bases). The germline V gene encodes CDR1 SGHDN and CDR2 FVKESK. This CDR3 is 13 amino acids long. Deletions cut 2 bases from V and 10 bases from J, with 12 bases between. The chain's CDR3 is CASSQNRDTIQYF. The CDR3 nucleotides are TGTGCCAGCAGCCAAAACCGGGACACTATTCAGTACTTC.

V usage is TRBV28 and J usage is TRBJ2-1; 7 bases align to TRBD1. With 2 bases clipped from V and 2 bases from J, the junction kept 3 bases outside the gene matches. The CDR3 totals 15 residues. Germline V gives CDR1 MDHEN, CDR2 SYDVKM. CDR3: CASSLHGQAYNEQFF. The CDR3 region has the DNA TGTGCCAGCAGTTTACACGGACAGGCCTACAATGAGCAGTTCTTC.

This chain links TRBV11-2 with TRBJ2-7; no reliable D call. Trimming stripped 2 bases from V and 4 bases from J, with 12 bases between. CDR1 SGHAT and CDR2 FQNNGV come from the germline V gene. This CDR3 comprises 14 residues. In DNA, the CDR3 is TGTGCCAGCAGCTTATCTGTTTTGGAGTACGAGCAGTACTTC. Its translation is CASSLSVLEYEQYF.

This clone was found once. The chain employs TRBV10-3 and TRBJ2-5; 9 bases are a match to TRBD1. Germline V gene data show CDR1 as ENHRY and CDR2 as SYGVKD. This CDR3 is built from 17 residues. The ends lost 2 bases at V and 5 bases at J; junction bases unmatched: 12. The CDR3 loop is CAISERQPGQGGETQYF. The CDR3 DNA reads as TGTGCCATCAGTGAGCGTCAACCGGGACAGGGAGGCGAGACCCAGTACTTC.

This clone was counted between two and nine times. The rearrangement joins TRBV12-5 to TRBJ2-3; 8 bases agree with TRBD1. Per germline, CDR1 LGHNT and CDR2 FRNRAP. V gave up 4 bases and J gave up 2 bases; unmatched junction bases: 8. This CDR3 region has 16 residues. The CDR3 loop reads CASGSGQGGFTDTQYF. The CDR3 DNA reads as TGTGCTAGTGGTTCCGGACAGGGTGGATTCACAGATACGCAGTATTTT.

The genes are TRBV12-3 or TRBV12-4 and TRBJ1-5, with D possibly being TRBD1 (6 bases). V gave up 4 bases and J gave up 5 bases, with 9 bases separating them. The CDR3 spans 13 residues. CDR3 DNA: TGTGCCAGCAGTTCAGGGGATTATCAGCCCCAGCATTTT. Protein sequence: CASSSGDYQPQHF.

The chain employs TRBV5-5 and TRBJ1-6; 10 bases line up with TRBD1. CDR1 is SGHKS and CDR2 is YYEKEE in the germline V gene (reference sequence). This CDR3 spans 16 amino acids. V shed 2 bases, J shed 7 bases, and the junction held 6 bases outside the gene matches. For the CDR3, the DNA is TGTGCCAGCAGCTTAGGACAGGGGGTACGGAATTCACCCCTCCACTTT. It specifies CASSLGQGVRNSPLHF.